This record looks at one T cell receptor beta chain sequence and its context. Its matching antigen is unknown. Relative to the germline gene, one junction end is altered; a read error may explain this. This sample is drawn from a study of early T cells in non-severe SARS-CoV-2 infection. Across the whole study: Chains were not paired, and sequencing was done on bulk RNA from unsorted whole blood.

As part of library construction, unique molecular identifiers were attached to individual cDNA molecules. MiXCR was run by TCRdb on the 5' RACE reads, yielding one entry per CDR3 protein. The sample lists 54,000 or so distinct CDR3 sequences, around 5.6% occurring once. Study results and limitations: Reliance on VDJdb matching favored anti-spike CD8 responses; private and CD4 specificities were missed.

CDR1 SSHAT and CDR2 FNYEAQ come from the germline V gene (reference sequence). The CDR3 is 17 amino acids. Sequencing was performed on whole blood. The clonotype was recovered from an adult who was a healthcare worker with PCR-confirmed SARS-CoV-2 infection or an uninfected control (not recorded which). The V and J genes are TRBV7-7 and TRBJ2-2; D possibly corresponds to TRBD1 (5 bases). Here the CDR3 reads CASSSYRNETNTGELFF. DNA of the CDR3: TGTGCTAGCAGCAGCTACAGGAACGAGACTAACACCGGGGAGCTGTTTTTT.